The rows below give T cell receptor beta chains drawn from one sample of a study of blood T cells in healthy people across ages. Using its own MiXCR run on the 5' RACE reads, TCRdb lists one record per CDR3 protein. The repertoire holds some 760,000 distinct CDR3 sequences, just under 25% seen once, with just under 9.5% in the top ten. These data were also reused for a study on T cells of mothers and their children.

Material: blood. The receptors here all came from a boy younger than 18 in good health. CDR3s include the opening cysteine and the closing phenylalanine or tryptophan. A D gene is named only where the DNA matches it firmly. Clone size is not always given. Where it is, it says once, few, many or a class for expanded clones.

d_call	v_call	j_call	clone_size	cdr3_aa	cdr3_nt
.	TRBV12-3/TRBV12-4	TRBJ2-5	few	CASSLVPGAYQETQYF	TGTGCCAGCAGTTTAGTCCCAGGCGCATATCAAGAGACCCAGTACTTC
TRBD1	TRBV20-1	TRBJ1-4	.	CSAISGTGEFGKLFF	TGCAGTGCTATCTCCGGGACAGGGGAGTTTGGAAAACTGTTTTTT
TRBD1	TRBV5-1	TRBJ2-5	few	CASSQGQQGEQYF	TGCGCCAGCAGTCAGGGACAGCAAGGGGAGCAGTACTTC
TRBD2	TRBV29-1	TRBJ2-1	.	CSVEDPGGRATDEQFF	TGCAGCGTTGAAGATCCCGGCGGGAGGGCCACGGATGAGCAGTTCTTC
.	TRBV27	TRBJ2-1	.	CASSTQGYNEQFF	TGTGCCAGCAGTACTCAGGGCTACAATGAGCAGTTCTTC
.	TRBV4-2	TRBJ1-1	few	CASSPRPANTEAFF	TGTGCCAGCAGCCCACGCCCAGCGAACACTGAAGCTTTCTTT
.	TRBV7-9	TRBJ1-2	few	CASVRTDGYTF	TGTGCCAGCGTCAGGACGGATGGCTACACCTTC
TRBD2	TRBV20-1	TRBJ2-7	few	CSAVHPRGEPSGRRYEQYF	TGCAGCGCTGTCCACCCTCGGGGTGAACCTAGCGGGAGGAGGTACGAGCAGTACTTC
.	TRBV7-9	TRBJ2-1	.	CASSLVEGIGEQFF	TGTGCCAGCAGCTTAGTAGAAGGGATAGGGGAGCAGTTCTTC
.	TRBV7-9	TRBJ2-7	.	CASSRQTGSYEQYF	TGTGCCAGCAGCCGCCAGACAGGCTCCTACGAGCAGTACTTC
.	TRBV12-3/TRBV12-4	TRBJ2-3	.	CASSWGRSDTQYF	TGTGCCAGCAGCTGGGGGAGGTCAGATACGCAGTATTTT
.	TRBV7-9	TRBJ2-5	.	CASSPAGGLFGQETQYF	TGTGCCAGCAGCCCGGCTGGGGGGCTATTCGGCCAAGAGACCCAGTACTTC
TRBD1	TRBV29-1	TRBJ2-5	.	CSVYGRGETQYF	TGCAGCGTATATGGCAGGGGGGAGACCCAGTACTTC
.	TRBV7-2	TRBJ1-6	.	CASSLANNLAGTDNSPLHF	TGTGCCAGCAGCTTAGCCAACAATTTAGCCGGGACCGACAATTCGCCCCTCCACTTT
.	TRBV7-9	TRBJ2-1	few	CASSLGGYSDEQFF	TGTGCCAGCAGCTTGGGAGGATACTCGGATGAGCAGTTCTTC
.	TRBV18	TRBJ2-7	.	CASSPGGEQGSEQYF	TGTGCCAGCTCCCCCGGTGGGGAGCAGGGCAGCGAGCAGTACTTC
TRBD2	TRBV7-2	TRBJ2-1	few	CASSQGGSGRANEQFF	TGTGCCAGCAGCCAGGGGGGTAGCGGGAGGGCGAATGAGCAGTTCTTC
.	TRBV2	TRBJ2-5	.	CASSGENPRRETQYF	TGTGCCAGCAGTGGTGAAAACCCACGGCGGGAGACCCAGTACTTC
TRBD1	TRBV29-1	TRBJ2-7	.	CSVSGQEAAYEQYF	TGCAGCGTCTCCGGACAGGAGGCAGCCTACGAGCAGTACTTC
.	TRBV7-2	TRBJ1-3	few	CASSLGGTGGGNTIYF	TGTGCCAGCAGCTTAGGTGGGACGGGTGGTGGAAACACCATATATTTT
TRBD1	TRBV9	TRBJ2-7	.	CASSPLQTGRGEQYF	TGTGCCAGCAGCCCTCTTCAGACAGGGCGTGGAGAGCAGTACTTC
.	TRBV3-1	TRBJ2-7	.	CASSLWNPQGRAYEQYF	TGTGCCAGCAGCCTTTGGAACCCACAGGGTCGGGCCTACGAGCAGTACTTC
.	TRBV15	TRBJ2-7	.	CATSRLSDQGEQYF	TGTGCCACCAGCAGACTATCGGATCAAGGCGAGCAGTACTTC
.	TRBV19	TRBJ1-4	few	CASERSQKLFF	TGTGCCAGTGAGCGCAGTCAAAAACTGTTTTTT
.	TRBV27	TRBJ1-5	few	CASSLRPGEGQPQHF	TGTGCCAGCAGTTTGAGACCTGGGGAGGGGCAGCCCCAGCATTTT
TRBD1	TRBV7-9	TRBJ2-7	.	CASSDPAQGAAYEQYF	TGTGCCAGCAGCGACCCCGCGCAGGGGGCGGCGTACGAGCAGTACTTC
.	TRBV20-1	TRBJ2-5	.	CSARSEQELQETQYF	TGCAGTGCTAGATCGGAACAGGAACTCCAAGAGACCCAGTACTTC
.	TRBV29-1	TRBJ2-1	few	CSVEGVGYEQFF	TGCAGCGTTGAGGGGGTTGGCTATGAGCAGTTCTTC
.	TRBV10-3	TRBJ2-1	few	CAISEGIDDQFF	TGTGCCATCAGTGAGGGGATAGATGATCAGTTCTTC
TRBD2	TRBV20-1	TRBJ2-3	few	CSARLLAGAGTDTQYF	TGCAGTGCTAGATTGTTAGCGGGAGCGGGCACAGATACGCAGTATTTT
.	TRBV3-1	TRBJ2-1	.	CASSQGVGEQFF	TGTGCCAGCAGCCAAGGGGTTGGAGAGCAGTTCTTC
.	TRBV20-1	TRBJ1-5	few	CSAVRGNQPQHF	TGCAGTGCTGTAAGGGGCAATCAGCCCCAGCATTTT
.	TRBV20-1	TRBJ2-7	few	CSARKAGTIFEQYF	TGCAGTGCTAGAAAGGCAGGGACAATCTTCGAGCAGTACTTC
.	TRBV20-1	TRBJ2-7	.	CSAASLRDSIGEQYF	TGCAGTGCCGCTTCCCTCCGGGACTCCATAGGCGAGCAGTACTTC
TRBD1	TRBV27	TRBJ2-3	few	CASRTGTPDTQYF	TGTGCCAGCAGGACAGGGACGCCAGATACGCAGTATTTT
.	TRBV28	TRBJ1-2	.	CASSLLVSEGGYTF	TGTGCCAGCAGTTTGTTAGTTTCGGAGGGGGGCTACACCTTC
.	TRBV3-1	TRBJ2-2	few	CASSPANRQDTGELFF	TGTGCCAGCAGCCCGGCAAACCGACAGGACACCGGGGAGCTGTTTTTT
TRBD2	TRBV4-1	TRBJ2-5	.	CASSLNEGLSEEETQYF	TGCGCCAGCAGCCTCAACGAGGGACTATCGGAGGAAGAGACCCAGTACTTC
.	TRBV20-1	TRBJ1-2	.	CSAGAFGEGDGYTF	TGCAGTGCAGGGGCCTTCGGGGAAGGGGATGGCTACACCTTC
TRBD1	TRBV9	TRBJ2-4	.	CASSVADRGHENIQYF	TGTGCCAGCAGCGTAGCGGACAGGGGGCATGAAAACATTCAGTACTTC
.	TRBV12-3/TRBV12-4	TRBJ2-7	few	CASSNNYEQYF	TGTGCCAGCAGTAACAACTACGAGCAGTACTTC
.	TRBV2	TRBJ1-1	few	CASSDVRGIEAFF	TGTGCCAGCAGTGATGTCAGGGGTATTGAAGCTTTCTTT
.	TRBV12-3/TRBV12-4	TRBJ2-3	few	CASSIQRTSTDTQYF	TGTGCCAGCAGTATACAGAGAACTAGCACAGATACGCAGTATTTT
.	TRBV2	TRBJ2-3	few	CASSEWSGPTDTQYF	TGTGCCAGCAGTGAATGGTCAGGGCCCACAGATACGCAGTATTTT
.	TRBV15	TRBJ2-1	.	CATKGLYNEQFF	TGTGCCACGAAGGGGCTTTACAATGAGCAGTTCTTC
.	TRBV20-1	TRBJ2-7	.	CSAVGGSGDKLGEQYF	TGCAGTGCTGTGGGGGGTTCTGGGGACAAGTTGGGTGAGCAGTACTTC
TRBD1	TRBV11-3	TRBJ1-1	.	CASKDRPNTEAFF	TGTGCCAGCAAGGACAGGCCGAACACTGAAGCTTTCTTT
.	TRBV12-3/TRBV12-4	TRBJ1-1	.	CASSEPGVSRTEAFF	TGTGCCAGCAGCGAACCTGGGGTTTCCCGTACTGAAGCTTTCTTT
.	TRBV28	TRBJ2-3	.	CASSLRGSLDTQYF	TGTGCCAGCAGTTTAAGGGGATCGCTGGATACGCAGTATTTT
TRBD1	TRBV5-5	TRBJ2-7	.	CASSLGLQGASYEQYF	TGTGCCAGCAGCTTAGGCCTCCAGGGGGCGTCCTACGAGCAGTACTTC
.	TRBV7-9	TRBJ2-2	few	CASFARAVVMNTGELFF	TGTGCCAGTTTCGCGAGGGCTGTAGTAATGAACACCGGGGAGCTGTTTTTT